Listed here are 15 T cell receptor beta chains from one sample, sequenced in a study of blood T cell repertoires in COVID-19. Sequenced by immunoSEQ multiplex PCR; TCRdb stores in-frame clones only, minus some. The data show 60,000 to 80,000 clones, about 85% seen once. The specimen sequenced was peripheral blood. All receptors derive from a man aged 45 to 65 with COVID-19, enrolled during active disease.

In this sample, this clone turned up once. CDR3 region: CATSDFQVTDSGNTIYF. The CDR3 DNA reads TGTGCCACCAGTGATTTCCAGGTTACTGACTCTGGAAACACCATATATTTT. J is TRBJ1-3 and V is TRBV24-1; unclear D gene. The CDR3 loop spans 17 amino acids. Germline V lookup: CDR1 KGHDR, CDR2 SFDVKD. V was clipped by 1 base and J by 0 bases, with 12 bases between them.

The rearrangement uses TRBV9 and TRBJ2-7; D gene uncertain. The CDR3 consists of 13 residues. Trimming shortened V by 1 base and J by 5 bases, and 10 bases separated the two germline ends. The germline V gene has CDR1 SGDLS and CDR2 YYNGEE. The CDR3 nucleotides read TGTGCCAGCAGCGTAAGGCTAGGTGACGAGCAGTACTTC. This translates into CASSVRLGDEQYF.

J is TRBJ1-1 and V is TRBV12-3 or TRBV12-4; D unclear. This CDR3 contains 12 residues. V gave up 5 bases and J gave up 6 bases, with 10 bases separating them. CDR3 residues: CASSGSGSEAFF. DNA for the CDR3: TGTGCCAGCAGTGGATCGGGATCTGAAGCTTTCTTT.

CDR3 residues: CASSEGARGYTF. The CDR3 DNA reads TGTGCCAGCAGTGAAGGGGCGCGAGGCTACACCTTC. The rearrangement uses TRBV2 and TRBJ1-2; no clear D gene. The CDR3 totals 12 residues. V was clipped by 1 base and J by 8 bases, with 8 bases between them. Germline CDR1 reads SNHLY; CDR2 reads FYNNEI.

The CDR3 bases are TGTGCCACCAGTGATCCCGGACAGGGACCTGATCAGCCCCAGCATTTT. Translated, it gives CATSDPGQGPDQPQHF. The J gene is TRBJ1-5, the V gene TRBV24-1, with 8 bases lining up with TRBD1. Germline trimming cut 3 bases from V and 5 bases from J; bases unmatched to any gene: 8. Germline V gene lookup returns CDR1 KGHDR and CDR2 SFDVKD. This CDR3 contains 16 residues.

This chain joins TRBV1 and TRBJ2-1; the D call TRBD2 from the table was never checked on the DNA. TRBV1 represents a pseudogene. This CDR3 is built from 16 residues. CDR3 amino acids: CTSSRPPGLAVDEQFF. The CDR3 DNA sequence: TGCACCAGCAGCCGACCCCCGGGACTAGCGGTCGATGAGCAGTTCTTC.

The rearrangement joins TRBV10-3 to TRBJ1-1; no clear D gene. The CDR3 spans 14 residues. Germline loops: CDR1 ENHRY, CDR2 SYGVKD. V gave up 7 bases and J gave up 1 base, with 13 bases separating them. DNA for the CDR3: TGTGCCATCACCCGGGAATCTGAGAACACTGAAGCTTTCTTT. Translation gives CAITRESENTEAFF.

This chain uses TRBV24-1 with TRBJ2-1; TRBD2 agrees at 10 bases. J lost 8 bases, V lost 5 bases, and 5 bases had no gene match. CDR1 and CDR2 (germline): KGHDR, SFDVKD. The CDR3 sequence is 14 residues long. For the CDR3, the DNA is TGTGCCACCAGTGGCTCTAGCGGGAGCGATGAGCAGTTCTTC. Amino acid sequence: CATSGSSGSDEQFF.

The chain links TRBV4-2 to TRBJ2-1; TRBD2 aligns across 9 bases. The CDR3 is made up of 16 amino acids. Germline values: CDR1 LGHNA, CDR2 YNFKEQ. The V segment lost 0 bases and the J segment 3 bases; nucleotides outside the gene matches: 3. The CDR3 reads CASSQEVSGSYNEQFF. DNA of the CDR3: TGTGCCAGCAGCCAAGAGGTTAGCGGGAGCTACAATGAGCAGTTCTTC.

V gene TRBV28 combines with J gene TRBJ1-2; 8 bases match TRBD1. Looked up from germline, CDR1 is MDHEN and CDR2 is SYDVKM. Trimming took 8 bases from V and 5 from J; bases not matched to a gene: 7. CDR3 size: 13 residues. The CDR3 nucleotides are TGTGCCAGCCGTACGGGACAGGTATATGGCTACACCTTC. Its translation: CASRTGQVYGYTF.

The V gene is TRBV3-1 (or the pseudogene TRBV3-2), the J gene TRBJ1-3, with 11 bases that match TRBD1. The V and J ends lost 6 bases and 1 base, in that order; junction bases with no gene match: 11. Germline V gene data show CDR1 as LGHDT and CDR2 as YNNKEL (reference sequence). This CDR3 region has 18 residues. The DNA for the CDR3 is TGTGCCAGCAGGCTTGGACAGGGGGCAGATGCTTCTGGAAACACCATATATTTT. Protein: CASRLGQGADASGNTIYF.

In nucleotides, the CDR3 is TGTGCCAGCAGTTTAGCTAGCGGGAAGCAAAACATTCAGTACTTC. It specifies CASSLASGKQNIQYF. The rearrangement links TRBV28 to TRBJ2-4; 9 bases agree with TRBD2. The ends lost 2 bases at V and 5 bases at J; junction bases unmatched: 4. The CDR3 consists of 15 residues. Germline CDR1 reads MDHEN; CDR2 reads SYDVKM.

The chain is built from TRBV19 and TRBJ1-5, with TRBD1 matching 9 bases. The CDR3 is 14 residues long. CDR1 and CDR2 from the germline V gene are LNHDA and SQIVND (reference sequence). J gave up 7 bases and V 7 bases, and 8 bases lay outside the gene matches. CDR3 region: CASTGTGREQPQHF. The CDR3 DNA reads TGTGCCAGTACCGGGACAGGGAGGGAACAGCCCCAGCATTTT.

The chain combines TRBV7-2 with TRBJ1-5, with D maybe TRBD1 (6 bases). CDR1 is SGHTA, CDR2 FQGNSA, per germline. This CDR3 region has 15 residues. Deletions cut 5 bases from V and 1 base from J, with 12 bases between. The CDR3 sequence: CASSQGMGSNQPQHF. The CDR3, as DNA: TGTGCCAGCAGCCAGGGGATGGGAAGCAATCAGCCCCAGCATTTT.

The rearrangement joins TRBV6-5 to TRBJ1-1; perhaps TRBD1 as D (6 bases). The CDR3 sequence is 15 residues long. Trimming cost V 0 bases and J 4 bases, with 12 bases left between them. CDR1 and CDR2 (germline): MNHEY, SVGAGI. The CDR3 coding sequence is TGTGCCAGCAGTTACTCGACAATGGGGGCCACTGAAGCTTTCTTT. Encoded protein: CASSYSTMGATEAFF.